Shown below are 30 T cell receptor beta chains from a single sample sequenced in a study of regulatory T cells in long-lasting Graves disease. Sample time point: newly diagnosed GD, antithyroid drugs for less than 3 months. RNA from PBMCs was the source of the TCR library. With iRepertoire HTBI primers and Arm-PCR of CDR3 regions, TCR beta libraries were built. TCRdb reprocessed the multiplex PCR reads with MiXCR, giving one entry per CDR3 protein. The sample records approximately 360,000 distinct CDR3 sequences, approximately 12% being singletons. These sequences were also reported in another study, on T cells in Graves' hyperthyroidism and ophthalmopathy.

The sample in question was peripheral blood mononuclear cells (PBMCs), obtained at new diagnosis, from a patient treated with antithyroid drugs. The receptors here all came from a woman between 18 and 30 years old with Graves disease.

The chain has TRBV11-2 and TRBJ2-5, with a weak D call TRBD2 (6 bases). V lost 3 bases and J 5 bases, leaving 19 bases between the germline ends. The CDR3 totals 16 residues. CDR1 SGHAT and CDR2 FQNNGV come from the germline V gene. CDR3 in DNA: TGTGCCAGCAGCTTGACCCTTCCGGGAGAGCGGGAGACCCAGTACTTC. Its protein is CASSLTLPGERETQYF.

This clonotype was counted at least ten times. The chain joins TRBV20-1 to TRBJ2-7, with 8 bases fitting TRBD2. V trimming: 0 bases; J trimming: 3 bases; junction bases outside the gene matches: 7. Germline CDR1 and CDR2: DFQATT and SNEGSKA (reference sequence). This CDR3 has 15 residues. CDR3 nucleotide sequence: TGCAGTGCTAGAGATGGGGCGGGGGGACACTACGAGCAGTACTTC. It specifies CSARDGAGGHYEQYF.

This clonotype has more than one count but fewer than ten. CDR3 DNA sequence: TGTGCCAGCAGTTTATTTGGCAGCACAGATACGCAGTATTTT. Its translation is CASSLFGSTDTQYF. The chain joins TRBV27 to TRBJ2-3; no clear D. In germline, CDR1 is MNHEY, CDR2 SMNVEV (reference sequence). Trimming removed 1 base at V and 0 bases at J, with 5 bases between. This CDR3 comprises 14 residues.

Many counts were recorded for this clonotype. V gene TRBV28 combines with J gene TRBJ1-2, with D perhaps matching TRBD1 (5 bases). V lost 6 bases and J 3 bases, leaving 11 bases between the germline ends. CDR1 is MDHEN, CDR2 SYDVKM, per germline. The CDR3 is 13 amino acids. CDR3 nucleotide sequence: TGTGCCAGCAGGGCGGGGCAAGACTATGGCTACACCTTC. Residues: CASRAGQDYGYTF.

This clonotype was counted at least ten times. The chain links TRBV12-3 or TRBV12-4 to TRBJ2-2, with D unclear. V lost 6 bases to trimming and J lost 0 bases, with 8 bases between them. This CDR3 has 14 residues. The CDR3 is CASSEYPNTGELFF. As DNA, the CDR3 is TGTGCCAGCAGCGAATACCCGAACACCGGGGAGCTGTTTTTT.

The gene calls are TRBV20-1 and TRBJ2-1, with TRBD2 identical over 14 bases. CDR1 and CDR2 from the germline V gene are DFQATT and SNEGSKA (reference sequence). After removal of 6 bases from V and 7 bases from J, the junction contained 2 bases not matched to a gene. The length of the CDR3 is 13 residues. CDR3 sequence (DNA): TGCAGTGCCGGGACTAGCGGGAGTAATGAGCAGTTCTTC. Protein: CSAGTSGSNEQFF.

The V call is TRBV19, the J call TRBJ1-5, with 9 bases identical to TRBD1. V lost 8 bases to trimming and J lost 7 bases; unmatched junction nucleotides: 15. This CDR3 contains 16 residues. Germline values: CDR1 LNHDA, CDR2 SQIVND (reference sequence). DNA for the CDR3: TGTGCCAGTGCTCGGGACAGGGACTTTTTCGGCCAGCCCCAGCATTTT. It is translated as CASARDRDFFGQPQHF.

The table lists this clonotype with many counts. The V gene is TRBV10-2, the J gene TRBJ2-1; TRBD2 matches 13 bases. The germline V gene has CDR1 WSHSY and CDR2 SAAADI. The CDR3 is made up of 13 amino acids. The trim removed 4 bases at V and 15 bases at J, leaving 6 bases unmatched. The CDR3 coding sequence is TGCGCCAGCAGTGGACGGACTAGCGGGGGTCCGTTCTTC. Translation: CASSGRTSGGPFF.

This clonotype was seen a few times. The chain uses TRBV27 and TRBJ2-2; 7 bases agree with TRBD1. The ends lost 6 bases at V and 6 bases at J; junction bases unmatched: 10. This CDR3 has 15 amino acids. Germline values: CDR1 MNHEY, CDR2 SMNVEV (reference sequence). DNA of the CDR3: TGTGCCAGCAGGGAGACAGGGTTCTCCGCCGGGGAGCTGTTTTTT. This encodes CASRETGFSAGELFF.

There are a few counts of this clonotype. J is TRBJ2-7 and V is TRBV20-1; 8 positions agree with TRBD1. CDR3 length: 14 residues. Looked up from germline, CDR1 is DFQATT and CDR2 is SNEGSKA (reference sequence). V dropped 6 bases and J dropped 0; count of bases not matched to a gene: 7. Written as DNA, the CDR3 is TGCAGTGCCTACGGACAGGGAAGCTCCTACGAGCAGTACGTC. This gives the protein CSAYGQGSSYEQYV.

This clonotype occurred many times. CDR3 DNA sequence: TGCGCCAGCAGTACCAGAGGAACCCGAGATACGCAGTATTTT. Translation gives CASSTRGTRDTQYF. This chain connects TRBV10-1 to TRBJ2-3; D is undetermined. The germline V gene encodes CDR1 WNHNN and CDR2 SYGVQD (reference sequence). There are 14 residues in the CDR3. The ends were cut back, 5 bases at V and 5 bases at J, with 14 bases in the middle.

There are many counts of this clonotype. CDR3 region: CASSSDVGQGYETQYF. The CDR3 region has the DNA TGCGCCAGCAGCTCAGATGTGGGACAGGGATACGAGACCCAGTACTTC. The V gene is TRBV4-3, the J gene TRBJ2-5, with TRBD1 matching 9 bases. This CDR3 contains 16 residues. Germline V gene lookup returns CDR1 LGHNA and CDR2 YSLEER. The junction had 12 bases not matched to a gene; V was cut back by 5 bases and J by 5 bases.

The DNA of the CDR3 is TGTGCCAGCAGTACACGGGAGTTCCCTAATACGCAGTATTTT. It encodes CASSTREFPNTQYF. The rearrangement uses TRBV12-3 or TRBV12-4 and TRBJ2-3; D may be TRBD2 (6 bases). V lost 5 bases and J 7 bases, leaving 16 bases between the germline ends. The CDR3 spans 14 residues.

This clonotype was detected ten times or more. This chain links TRBV6-1 with TRBJ1-1; D not certain. This CDR3 comprises 15 residues. Germline V gene data show CDR1 as MNHNS and CDR2 as SASEGT. V lost 3 bases and J 4 bases, leaving 15 bases between the germline ends. Written as DNA, the CDR3 is TGTGCCAGCAGTGATCCCGGAGACGGAGTCACTGAAGCTTTCTTT. This gives the protein CASSDPGDGVTEAFF.

This clonotype was counted many times. The genes are TRBV6-1 and TRBJ1-1; D unclear. V lost 10 bases and J 6 bases, leaving 18 bases between the germline ends. This CDR3 is 13 amino acids long. Germline lookup yields CDR1 MNHNS and CDR2 SASEGT. CDR3 sequence reads: CATLFGVRAEAFF. The CDR3 DNA sequence: TGTGCCACACTCTTCGGGGTTCGCGCTGAAGCTTTCTTT.

This clonotype was counted many times. The chain is built from TRBV13 and TRBJ1-2; the D gene is possibly TRBD1 (6 bases). CDR1 PRHDT and CDR2 FYEKMQ come from the germline V gene (reference sequence). The CDR3 extends over 15 amino acids. Trimming removed 2 bases at V and 0 bases at J, with 10 bases between. The CDR3 here is CASSLRGASNYGYTF. As DNA, the CDR3 is TGTGCCAGCAGCTTAAGGGGGGCTTCTAACTATGGCTACACCTTC.

This clonotype has only one observation. V is TRBV4-3 and J is TRBJ1-2, with 7 bases fitting TRBD1. V was clipped by 1 base and J by 1 base; unmatched bases: 9. CDR1 is LGHNA and CDR2 is YSLEER in the germline V gene. The CDR3 is 17 residues long. The CDR3 DNA follows: TGCGCCAGCAGCCAAGTCATCGGGACAGCTTTTAACTATGGCTACACCTTC. It codes for CASSQVIGTAFNYGYTF.

This clonotype was detected many times. The chain recombines TRBV7-9 with TRBJ2-7; 12 bases are shared with TRBD2. The CDR3 covers 16 residues. CDR1 SEHNR and CDR2 FQNEAQ come from the germline V gene (reference sequence). V shed 5 bases and J 3 bases; nucleotides not matched to a gene: 8. This CDR3 is CASSARLAGAFYEQYF. CDR3 DNA sequence: TGTGCCAGCAGCGCGAGACTAGCGGGAGCTTTCTACGAGCAGTACTTC.

This clonotype has at least ten counts. The rearrangement joins TRBV10-1 to TRBJ2-3, with D possibly being TRBD2 (5 bases). Germline V gene data show CDR1 as WNHNN and CDR2 as SYGVQD (reference sequence). Trimming left V 3 bases short and J 4 bases short, with 14 bases between. The CDR3 consists of 15 residues. The CDR3 loop is CASSETRTFSDTQYF. The CDR3 DNA reads as TGCGCCAGCAGTGAAACTAGAACATTTTCAGATACGCAGTATTTT.

This clonotype showed up just a few times. This chain uses TRBV7-3 with TRBJ2-2; no reliable D call. Trimming removed 5 bases from V and 1 base from J, with 11 bases in between. The CDR3 is 15 residues long. Germline loops: CDR1 SGHTA, CDR2 FQGTGA. The CDR3 is CASSNKVENTGELFF. The CDR3 DNA is TGTGCCAGCAGCAATAAAGTGGAGAACACCGGGGAGCTGTTTTTT.

This clonotype was found many times. The gene calls are TRBV27 and TRBJ2-7; tentatively, D is TRBD2 (7 bases). V was clipped by 4 bases and J by 6 bases, with 25 bases between them. This CDR3 contains 17 residues. The germline V gene has CDR1 MNHEY and CDR2 SMNVEV (reference sequence). The CDR3 protein is CASSSNRPVEGEGEQYF. CDR3 DNA: TGTGCCAGCAGTTCGAACCGCCCCGTTGAGGGGGAGGGCGAGCAGTACTTC.

The chain links TRBV19 to TRBJ2-5, with TRBD2 identical over 9 bases. After removal of 1 base from V and 1 base from J, the junction contained 4 bases not matched to a gene. CDR1 and CDR2 (germline): LNHDA, SQIVND (reference sequence). CDR3 length equals 16 residues. The CDR3 protein is CASSIGSGGPQETQYF. CDR3 nucleotides: TGTGCCAGTAGTATAGGGAGCGGGGGGCCCCAAGAGACCCAGTACTTC.

This clonotype was observed at least ten times. The chain links TRBV20-1 to TRBJ2-5; D gene uncertain. Trimming cost V 7 bases and J 5 bases, with 8 bases left between them. Germline-derived CDR1 and CDR2 are DFQATT and SNEGSKA (reference sequence). The CDR3 is made up of 10 amino acids. The CDR3 loop is CSVARETQYF. CDR3 DNA: TGCAGTGTGGCCCGGGAGACCCAGTACTTC.

Remarks on this clonotype: One end of the junction varies from germline; a read error may be responsible. This chain joins TRBV2 and TRBJ2-5, with 8 bases lining up with TRBD1. Germline CDR1 reads SNHLY; CDR2 reads FYNNEI. The CDR3 spans 16 residues. The CDR3 sequence: CATSDPDGRQGETQYF. For the CDR3, the DNA is TGTGCCACCAGTGATCCCGATGGAAGACAGGGGGAGACCCAGTACTTC. The complete variable domain, with remaining parts taken from reference TRBV2 and TRBJ2-5, reads EPEVTQTPSHQVTQMGQEVILRCVPISNHLYFYWYRQILGQKVEFLVSFYNNEISEKSEIFDDQFSVERPDGSNFTLKIRSTKLEDSAMYFCATSDPDGRQGETQYFGPGTRLLVL.

The table lists this clonotype with many counts. This chain connects TRBV10-3 to TRBJ2-7; D not certain. The germline V and J ends were trimmed by 0 bases and 7 bases, with 19 bases remaining between them. Per the germline V gene, CDR1 is ENHRY and CDR2 is SYGVKD. The CDR3 is 16 amino acids. CDR3 coding DNA: TGTGCCATCAGTGAGTCCGACGGATCAAACCCGCGGGAGCAGTACTTC. Its protein product is CAISESDGSNPREQYF.

This clonotype occurred a few times. This chain joins TRBV6-5 and TRBJ2-6; D is perhaps TRBD2 (6 bases). CDR1 and CDR2 (germline): MNHEY, SVGAGI. The CDR3 contains 20 residues. With 6 bases removed from V and 0 bases from J, the gap between germline ends came to 24 bases. For the CDR3, the DNA is TGTGCCAGCAGCTACCCGACCCGGGACTTTTTAGTCTCTGGGGCCAACGTCCTGACTTTC. Translating it yields CASSYPTRDFLVSGANVLTF.

The sample holds many counts of this clonotype. The rearrangement uses TRBV6-1 and TRBJ2-5; no clear D. Trimming left V 7 bases short and J 4 bases short, with 10 bases between. This CDR3 spans 12 amino acids. CDR1 MNHNS and CDR2 SASEGT come from the germline V gene. The CDR3 DNA sequence: TGTGCCAGCACCAGTTACCCAGAGACCCAGTACTTC. Protein: CASTSYPETQYF.

This clonotype was detected a few times. The J gene is TRBJ2-2, the V gene TRBV7-9; 8 bases agree with TRBD2. This CDR3 region has 16 residues. Germline V gives CDR1 SEHNR, CDR2 FQNEAQ (reference sequence). Trimming at V came to 5 bases and at J to 3 bases, leaving 8 bases not matched to a gene. In nucleotides, the CDR3 is TGTGCCAGCAGCCTATGGGGACTAGGCGACACCGGGGAGCTGTTTTTT. This sequence encodes CASSLWGLGDTGELFF.

CDR3 in DNA: TGCAGTGCTGCTACTAGGACTAGCGGGGAAGATACGCAGTATTTT. Translation: CSAATRTSGEDTQYF. This chain connects TRBV20-1 to TRBJ2-3, with 12 bases matching TRBD2. Germline CDR1 is DFQATT and CDR2 is SNEGSKA (reference sequence). V trimming: 5 bases; J trimming: 5 bases; junction bases outside the gene matches: 8. The CDR3 is 15 amino acids.

This clonotype was seen at least ten times. V usage is TRBV11-1 and J usage is TRBJ1-1; unclear D gene. V lost 3 bases to trimming and J lost 2 bases, with 10 bases between them. The germline V gene has CDR1 SGHAT and CDR2 FQDESV (reference sequence). The CDR3 spans 14 residues. As DNA, the CDR3 is TGTGCCAGCAGCTTTCATTCCGACAACACTGAAGCTTTCTTT. It translates to CASSFHSDNTEAFF.